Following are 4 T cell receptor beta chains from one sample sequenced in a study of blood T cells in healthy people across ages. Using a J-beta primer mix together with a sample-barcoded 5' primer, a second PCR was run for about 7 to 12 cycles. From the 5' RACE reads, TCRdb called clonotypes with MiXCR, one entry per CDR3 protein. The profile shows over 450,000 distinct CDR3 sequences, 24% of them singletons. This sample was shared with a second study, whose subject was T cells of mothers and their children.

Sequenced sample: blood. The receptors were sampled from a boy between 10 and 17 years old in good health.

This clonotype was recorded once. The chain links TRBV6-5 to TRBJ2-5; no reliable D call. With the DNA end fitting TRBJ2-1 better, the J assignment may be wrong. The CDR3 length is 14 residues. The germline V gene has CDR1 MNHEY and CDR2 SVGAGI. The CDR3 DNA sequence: TGTGCCAGCACCCCCATTGGTGAGAACAATGAGCAGTTCTTC. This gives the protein CASTPIGENNEQFF.

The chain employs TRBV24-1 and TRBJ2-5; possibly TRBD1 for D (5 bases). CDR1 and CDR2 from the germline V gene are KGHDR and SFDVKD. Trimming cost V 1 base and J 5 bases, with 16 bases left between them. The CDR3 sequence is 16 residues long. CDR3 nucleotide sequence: TGTGCCACCAGTGATTTCAGGGTGGTGAAGTGCGAGACCCAGTACTTC. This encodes CATSDFRVVKCETQYF.

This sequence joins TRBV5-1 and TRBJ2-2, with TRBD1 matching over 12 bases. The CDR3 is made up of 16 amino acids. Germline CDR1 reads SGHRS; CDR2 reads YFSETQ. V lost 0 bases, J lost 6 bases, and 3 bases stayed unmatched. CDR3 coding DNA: TGCGCCAGCAGCTTGGCGGGACAGGGGGCTGCCGGGGAGCTGTTTTTT. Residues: CASSLAGQGAAGELFF.

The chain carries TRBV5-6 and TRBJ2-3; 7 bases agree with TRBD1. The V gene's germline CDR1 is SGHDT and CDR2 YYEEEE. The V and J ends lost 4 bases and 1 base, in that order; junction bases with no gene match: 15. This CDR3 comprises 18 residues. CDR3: CASSHGQVRRLCTDTQYF. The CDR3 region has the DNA TGTGCCAGCAGCCACGGACAGGTTAGACGACTCTGCACAGATACGCAGTATTTT.